This record concerns one T cell receptor beta chain sequence. Authors' processing steps: Cell counts per sample came from amplifying reference gene primers. Using immunoSEQ multiplex PCR, the repertoire was profiled, and TCRdb retains in-frame clones only, with some absent. V and J calls plus clone size are reproduced from that table; the DNA served to infer D and trimming. The sample yields 70,000 or so clones, approximately 80% seen once. The CDR3 is made up of 20 amino acids. After removal of 6 bases from V and 1 base from J, the junction contained 14 bases not matched to a gene. Looked up from germline, CDR1 is MNHEY and CDR2 is SMNVEV (reference sequence). The data were taken from a study of blood T cell repertoires in COVID-19. Study in general: From T cells, B-cell-depleted T cells, or PBMCs came the material, which was cDNA or gDNA.

The sequencing sample was made of peripheral blood. The TCR comes from a man in his 60s with COVID-19, enrolled during active disease. The V gene is TRBV27, the J gene TRBJ2-3, with 15 bases matching TRBD2. CDR3 sequence (DNA): TGTGCCAGCAGACCACATAGGACTAGCGGGGGGGCGGGGGGCACAGATACGCAGTATTTT. It codes for CASRPHRTSGGAGGTDTQYF.